The 19 T cell receptor beta chains listed next were all sequenced from one sample in a study of fetal regulatory T cell absence and autoimmunity. Sequencing used immunoSEQ multiplex PCR; TCRdb keeps in-frame clones, though not all of them. The sample consists of 85,000 to 100,000 clones, approximately 75% of them appearing once. Sequenced input: pancreas tissue. Receptors were obtained from a male donor with IPEX syndrome.

There are a few counts of this clone. The chain links TRBV2 to TRBJ2-7; the D is unclear. Germline loops: CDR1 SNHLY, CDR2 FYNNEI. This CDR3 spans 12 amino acids. Trimming removed 6 bases at V and 2 bases at J, with 8 bases between. Here the CDR3 reads CASSGPTYEQYF. In DNA, the CDR3 is TGTGCCAGCAGCGGACCCACCTACGAGCAGTACTTC. Filled out from reference TRBV2 and TRBJ2-7, the complete variable domain reads EPEVTQTPSHQVTQMGQEVILRCVPISNHLYFYWYRQILGQKVEFLVSFYNNEISEKSEIFDDQFSVERPDGSNFTLKIRSTKLEDSAMYFCASSGPTYEQYFGPGTRLTVT.

The rearrangement joins TRBV10-3 to TRBJ2-5; 7 nucleotides align to TRBD1. The CDR3 runs 15 residues. Germline V gives CDR1 ENHRY, CDR2 SYGVKD. Unmatched junction bases numbered 9, after V lost 4 bases and J lost 4 bases. The CDR3 coding sequence is TGTGCCATCAGTGGGGCAGGGGGAAGAAGAGAGACCCAGTACTTC. Its protein is CAISGAGGRRETQYF.

This clone was counted once. The J gene is TRBJ1-3, the V gene TRBV6-5, with unresolved D. CDR1 is MNHEY and CDR2 is SVGAGI in the germline V gene. V lost 5 bases, J lost 1 base, and 9 bases lay in between. This CDR3 has 14 residues. CDR3 DNA: TGTGCCAGCAGTGCCTTCGGGTCTGGAAACACCATATATTTT. Residues: CASSAFGSGNTIYF.

V is TRBV29-1 and J is TRBJ1-1, with TRBD1 as a possible D gene (5 bases). Germline-derived CDR1 and CDR2 are SQVTM and ANQGSEA. The germline V and J ends were trimmed by 3 bases and 10 bases, with 15 bases remaining between them. The CDR3 has 12 amino acids. CDR3 protein: CSVDMGELGAFF. CDR3 coding DNA: TGCAGCGTTGATATGGGGGAGTTGGGAGCTTTCTTT.

The chain carries TRBV5-1 and TRBJ1-1, with 9 nucleotides matching TRBD1. J gave up 8 bases and V 5 bases, and 10 bases lay outside the gene matches. The CDR3 loop spans 14 amino acids. CDR1 is SGHRS and CDR2 is YFSETQ in the germline V gene. The CDR3 region has the DNA TGCGCCAGCAGGAAACCGGGACAGGGTCCAGAAGCTTTCTTT. Its translation is CASRKPGQGPEAFF.

The chain couples TRBV6-1 to TRBJ1-2; D not resolved. The CDR3 spans 14 residues. The germline V and J ends were trimmed by 4 bases and 3 bases, with 12 bases remaining between them. The V gene's germline CDR1 is MNHNS and CDR2 SASEGT. The CDR3 region has the DNA TGTGCCAGCAGTGGGAGGAGGACTTACTATGGCTACACCTTC. It encodes CASSGRRTYYGYTF.

The chain joins TRBV7-8 to TRBJ1-2, with TRBD1 identical over 10 bases. Trimming cost V 4 bases and J 8 bases; bases outside gene matches: 4. CDR1 and CDR2 from the germline V gene are SGHVS and FQNEAQ. The CDR3 length is 13 residues. The CDR3 region is CASSSGTGEGYTF. The CDR3 nucleotides read TGTGCCAGCAGCTCCGGGACAGGGGAAGGCTACACCTTC.

CDR3: CASSERWGVAEAFF. The DNA of the CDR3 is TGTGCCAGCAGTGAAAGGTGGGGGGTCGCTGAAGCTTTCTTT. This chain joins TRBV6-1 and TRBJ1-1, with D possibly matching TRBD1 (5 bases). From germline, CDR1 is MNHNS and CDR2 SASEGT. Trimming took 2 bases from V and 6 from J, leaving 13 bases between them. The CDR3 is made up of 14 amino acids.

This clone was seen only a few times. The rearrangement joins TRBV7-9 to TRBJ2-7, with unresolved D. The length of the CDR3 is 12 residues. V lost 4 bases and J lost 4, with 8 bases in between. Germline CDR1 reads SEHNR; CDR2 reads FQNEAQ (reference sequence). CDR3 loop: CASSYDVYEQYF. The CDR3 DNA reads TGTGCCAGCAGCTACGACGTTTACGAGCAGTACTTC.

The rearrangement links TRBV7-2 to TRBJ1-1; D is possibly TRBD1 (5 bases). Per the germline V gene, CDR1 is SGHTA and CDR2 is FQGNSA. The V end was cut by 1 base, the J end by 4 bases, with 13 bases between. CDR3 length equals 15 residues. For the CDR3, the DNA is TGTGCCAGCAGCTTAGGCGGCAGGGCGAGCACTGAAGCTTTCTTT. It translates to CASSLGGRASTEAFF. The full variable domain, rest sourced from reference TRBV7-2 and TRBJ1-1, is GAGVSQSPSNKVTEKGKDVELRCDPISGHTALYWYRQSLGQGLEFLIYFQGNSAPDKSGLPSDRFSAERTGGSVSTLTIQRTQQEDSAVYLCASSLGGRASTEAFFGQGTRLTVV.

The rearrangement uses TRBV5-4 and TRBJ1-2, with a possible D match to TRBD1 (5 bases). CDR1 is SGHNT, CDR2 YYREEE, per germline (reference sequence). CDR3 length: 15 residues. The V end lost 3 bases, the J end lost 2 bases, and 14 bases lay between the germline ends. The CDR3, as DNA: TGTGCCAGCAGCTCCTACAGATGGGGGAACTATGGCTACACCTTC. Translated, it gives CASSSYRWGNYGYTF.

The chain is built from TRBV19 and TRBJ2-5; D may be TRBD2 (6 bases). The germline V gene encodes CDR1 LNHDA and CDR2 SQIVND (reference sequence). The V end lost 6 bases, the J end lost 4 bases, and 15 bases lay between the germline ends. This CDR3 has 14 residues. CDR3 residues: CASRWRVGGETQYF. DNA for the CDR3: TGTGCCAGTAGGTGGAGGGTTGGAGGAGAGACCCAGTACTTC.

This clone has more than one count but fewer than ten. CDR3: CASSYGSPLHF. Here the CDR3 DNA reads TGTGCCAGCAGTTACGGTTCACCCCTCCACTTT. This sequence joins TRBV6-6 and TRBJ1-6; D unresolved. This CDR3 region has 11 residues. Germline CDR1 reads MNHNY; CDR2 reads SVGAGI (reference sequence). Trimming removed 2 bases at V and 9 bases at J, with 2 bases between.

This chain uses TRBV7-9 with TRBJ1-1, with D uncertain. Deletions cut 1 base from V and 1 base from J, with 7 bases between. The CDR3 is 14 amino acids. CDR1 SEHNR and CDR2 FQNEAQ come from the germline V gene (reference sequence). CDR3 bases: TGTGCCAGCAGCTTAGATCTATGGAACACTGAAGCTTTCTTT. It yields the protein CASSLDLWNTEAFF.

V usage is TRBV18 and J usage is TRBJ2-7; 10 bases are a match to TRBD2. The ends lost 1 base at V and 6 bases at J; junction bases unmatched: 0. The germline CDR1 and CDR2 sequences are KGHSH and LQKENI. The CDR3 length is 13 residues. The chain's CDR3 is CASSPLAGGEQYF. Written as DNA, the CDR3 is TGTGCCAGCTCACCACTAGCGGGAGGCGAGCAGTACTTC.

The chain uses TRBV4-1 and TRBJ2-1, with D maybe TRBD2 (6 bases). V dropped 3 bases and J dropped 4 bases, with 13 bases sitting between them. Germline lookup yields CDR1 MGHRA and CDR2 YSYEKL. The CDR3 contains 15 residues. CDR3 nucleotides: TGCGCCAGCAGCCATGAAGCGGGCCCTTACAATGAGCAGTTCTTC. Encoded protein: CASSHEAGPYNEQFF.

V is TRBV5-1 and J is TRBJ2-3, with 11 bases that match TRBD2. The V segment lost 0 bases and the J segment 4 bases; nucleotides outside the gene matches: 7. Germline CDR1 reads SGHRS; CDR2 reads YFSETQ. CDR3 size: 17 residues. CDR3 region: CASSLGLAGGPADTQYF. As DNA, the CDR3 is TGCGCCAGCAGCTTGGGGCTAGCGGGAGGTCCCGCAGATACGCAGTATTTT.

The V gene is TRBV2, the J gene TRBJ2-1; 11 bases fit TRBD2. In germline, CDR1 is SNHLY, CDR2 FYNNEI. V was clipped by 8 bases and J by 8 bases; unmatched bases: 8. The CDR3 has 14 amino acids. The CDR3 region is CASGAASGRYEQFF. The CDR3 bases are TGTGCCAGCGGGGCAGCTAGCGGGAGGTATGAGCAGTTCTTC.

The chain carries TRBV13 and TRBJ2-1; maybe TRBD1 (7 bases). There are 21 residues in the CDR3. Trimming shortened V by 5 bases and J by 8 bases, and 37 bases separated the two germline ends. From germline, CDR1 is PRHDT and CDR2 FYEKMQ (reference sequence). The DNA for the CDR3 is TGTGCCAGCAGCCCGAGGCCAGGAGGGGGCCATAGCGGCCAAGAGGGCGATGAGCAGTTCTTC. Translating gives CASSPRPGGGHSGQEGDEQFF.